The sequence of this T cell receptor (beta chain) was determined in a study of T-cell memory formation after mild COVID-19. TCRdb re-analysed the 5' RACE reads in MiXCR, keeping a single row per CDR3 protein. The sample includes hundreds of thousands of distinct CDR3 sequences, roughly 15% of them seen just once. The TCR comes from a man aged 18 to 35 who had mild COVID-19 (a few samples of this study predate the infection). Cell type and time point are not known. The sequencing input was PBMCs or a T cell subset sorted from them (not recorded which).

CDR3 protein: CASSNRDRGLVGELFF. The CDR3 region has the DNA TGTGCCAGCAGTAACCGGGACAGGGGATTGGTCGGGGAGCTGTTTTTT. V gene TRBV6-6 combines with J gene TRBJ2-2; 10 bases map to TRBD1. Unmatched junction bases numbered 10, after V lost 5 bases and J lost 7 bases. Per the germline V gene, CDR1 is MNHNY and CDR2 is SVGAGI (reference sequence). The CDR3 runs 16 residues.